The rows below give T cell receptor beta chains drawn from one sample of a study of vaccination and CD4 T cells after COVID-19. For these TCRs, the target antigens are not known. TCRdb reanalysed the PCR reads using MiXCR and keeps one entry per CDR3 protein. This sample has roughly 14,000 distinct CDR3 sequences, with around 46% found just once. Sequencing was done on a sample of cultured CD4+ T cells from blood. The receptors here all came from a human donor with COVID-19. Each CDR3 is given with its conserved first and last residue. Fields, in order: clone size, D gene, J gene, V gene, CDR3 protein, CDR3 DNA. A D gene is named only where the DNA matches it firmly. Size values are once, few and many counts, or a class for expanded clones, and some rows have none.

.	.	TRBJ1-3	TRBV6-1	CASSGGTSSGNTIYF	TGTGCCAGCAGTGGGGGGACGAGCTCTGGAAACACCATATATTTT
once	TRBD1	TRBJ1-2	TRBV5-5	CASSRTGGENYGYTF	TGTGCCAGCAGCAGAACAGGGGGGGAAAACTATGGCTACACCTTC
few	.	TRBJ1-2	TRBV29-1	CSVDHYGYTF	TGCAGCGTTGACCACTATGGCTACACCTTC
few	.	TRBJ1-6	TRBV27	CASRSSYNSPLHF	TGTGCCAGCAGGAGCTCCTATAATTCACCCCTCCACTTT
.	.	TRBJ2-6	TRBV20-1	CSAERSSGANVLTF	TGCAGTGCTGAACGGAGTTCTGGGGCCAACGTCCTGACTTTC
.	.	TRBJ2-1	TRBV2	CASSNNEQFF	TGTGCCAGCAGTAACAATGAGCAGTTCTTC
.	.	TRBJ1-5	TRBV2	CASSDRGGKQPQHF	TGTGCCAGCAGTGACAGGGGAGGGAAACAGCCCCAGCATTTT
once	.	TRBJ2-3	TRBV10-3	CAISVASLSTDTQYF	TGTGCCATCAGTGTCGCCAGCCTAAGCACAGATACGCAGTATTTT
.	.	TRBJ1-1	TRBV19	CASLKNTEAFF	TGTGCCAGTCTAAAGAACACTGAAGCTTTCTTT
.	.	TRBJ2-2	TRBV20-1	CSGRNTGELFF	TGCAGTGGTAGGAACACCGGGGAGCTGTTTTTT
few	.	TRBJ1-2	TRBV20-1	CSAQGGGYGYTF	TGCAGTGCCCAGGGCGGGGGCTATGGCTACACCTTC
few	.	TRBJ1-1	TRBV2	CASSESHRVTEAFF	TGTGCCAGCAGTGAAAGTCACAGGGTGACTGAAGCTTTCTTT
.	TRBD1	TRBJ2-1	TRBV3-1	CASSQGQGAFF	TGTGCCAGCAGCCAAGGGCAGGGGGCGTTCTTC
.	.	TRBJ2-2	TRBV19	CASSIVGGLAGELFF	TGTGCCAGTAGTATAGTGGGGGGATTGGCCGGGGAGCTGTTTTTT
few	.	TRBJ1-1	TRBV15	CATSRDRGVGAFF	TGTGCCACCAGCAGAGATCGGGGGGTCGGAGCTTTCTTT
.	TRBD2	TRBJ2-3	TRBV7-2	CASSPGGYTDTQYF	TGTGCCAGCAGCCCGGGGGGGTACACAGATACGCAGTATTTT
few	.	TRBJ2-3	TRBV24-1	CATSDLTGNTDTQYF	TGTGCCACCAGTGATTTGACAGGGAACACAGATACGCAGTATTTT
.	.	TRBJ2-3	TRBV11-2	CASNRDIRSDTQYF	TGTGCCAGCAACCGGGACATTAGATCTGATACGCAGTATTTT
.	.	TRBJ1-1	TRBV6-1	CASSDWERGSTEAFF	TGTGCCAGCAGTGATTGGGAAAGGGGGAGCACTGAAGCTTTCTTT
few	.	TRBJ1-5	TRBV20-1	CSARASTGSNQPQHF	TGCAGTGCTAGGGCCTCTACAGGCAGCAATCAGCCCCAGCATTTT